Reported below is one TCR beta chain. The entry originates in a study of blood T cell repertoires in COVID-19. The overall study: Specimens from acute and convalescent COVID-19 originated in the United States, Italy and Spain. PBMCs, B-cell-depleted T cells, or T cells were the source of the cDNA or gDNA that made up the material.

Germline V gene sequence: CDR1 SGHKS, CDR2 YYEKEE (reference sequence). V dropped 0 bases and J dropped 2 bases, with 10 bases sitting between them. This CDR3 comprises 15 residues. Clones were read by immunoSEQ multiplex PCR, and TCRdb kept only the in-frame ones, dropping some. The sample yields tens of thousands of clones, around 80% seen once. Source material: peripheral blood. The gene calls are TRBV5-5 and TRBJ2-3, with D unclear. The receptor's source is a woman of 80 years or more with active or convalescent COVID-19. CDR3 nucleotide sequence: TGTGCCAGCAGCTTGGGGCAGACAAACACAGATACGCAGTATTTT. Translation gives CASSLGQTNTDTQYF.